This TCR beta chain derives from a study of CD8+CD57+ T cells in acquired aplastic anemia. Genomic DNA acted as the template from which TCR beta VDJ combination and CDR3 sequence profiling were carried out. TCRdb reanalysed the reads using MiXCR and keeps one entry per CDR3 protein. The sample holds more than 150,000 distinct CDR3 sequences, about half seen once. Trimming cost V 4 bases and J 3 bases, with 13 bases left between them. Germline CDR1 SGHNT, CDR2 YYREEE (reference sequence). The CDR3 totals 15 residues. Patients chosen for sequencing had shown CD8+CD57+ cell expansion by flow cytometry. Untreated patients provided the blood samples, with no therapy given before sampling.

Source material: sorted CD4+, CD8+, or CD8+CD57+ T cells (not recorded which) from PBMCs. This TCR was recovered from a human donor with aplastic anemia. The chain couples TRBV5-4 to TRBJ2-2; perhaps D is TRBD1 or TRBD2 (5 bases each). The CDR3 is CASSPRGGDTGELFF. DNA for the CDR3: TGTGCCAGCAGCCCGAGGGGTGGGGACACCGGGGAGCTGTTTTTT.